These 31 T cell receptor beta chains were all obtained from the same sample, sequenced in a study of blood T cell repertoires in COVID-19. Measured with immunoSEQ multiplex PCR; TCRdb has only the in-frame clones, and not every one. The sample lists 150,000 to 200,000 clones; under 80% were seen once. The sample was PBMCs or T cells enriched from blood (not recorded which). The receptors stem from a woman between 50 and 59 years old with acute COVID-19.

The V and J genes are TRBV28 and TRBJ1-1; D unresolved. CDR3 size: 15 residues. Trimming removed 5 bases at V and 0 bases at J, with 13 bases between. The germline CDR1 and CDR2 sequences are MDHEN and SYDVKM. This chain's CDR3 is CASSPWTDMNTEAFF. In nucleotides, the CDR3 is TGTGCCAGCAGTCCCTGGACTGACATGAACACTGAAGCTTTCTTT.

V is TRBV5-1 and J is TRBJ2-3; D is unresolved. The CDR3 runs 12 residues. CDR1 is SGHRS, CDR2 YFSETQ, per germline. Trimming removed 4 bases from V and 2 bases from J, with 5 bases in between. Here the CDR3 reads CASSLSTDTQYF. The CDR3 region has the DNA TGCGCCAGCAGCCTTTCCACAGATACGCAGTATTTT.

The rearrangement joins TRBV27 to TRBJ1-3; TRBD1 is a possible D gene (5 bases). CDR1 is MNHEY, CDR2 SMNVEV, per germline (reference sequence). The CDR3 has 14 amino acids. Trimming removed 3 bases at V and 9 bases at J, with 15 bases between. CDR3 nucleotides: TGTGCCAGCAGTTTGACCAGGGCTAAGGGCACCATATATTTT. Its translation is CASSLTRAKGTIYF.

The rearrangement joins TRBV7-9 to TRBJ1-5; 7 nucleotides agree with TRBD1. CDR3 length equals 15 residues. The J segment lost 5 bases and the V segment lost 5 bases, leaving 9 bases of the junction unmatched. From germline, CDR1 is SEHNR and CDR2 FQNEAQ (reference sequence). CDR3 sequence reads: CASSEYGTEHQPQHF. Written as DNA, the CDR3 is TGTGCCAGCAGCGAATACGGGACAGAGCATCAGCCCCAGCATTTT.

The chain recombines TRBV30 with TRBJ2-1; 14 bases align to TRBD2. Germline CDR1 GTSNPN, CDR2 SVGIG (reference sequence). After removal of 1 base from V and 8 bases from J, the junction contained 4 bases not matched to a gene. There are 15 residues in the CDR3. This CDR3 is CAWSAATSGGDEQFF. In nucleotides, the CDR3 is TGTGCCTGGAGTGCTGCGACTAGCGGGGGGGATGAGCAGTTCTTC.

This clone has a handful of counts. In the same sample, other DNA sequences code for this CDR3. This chain links TRBV2 with TRBJ1-2; TRBD1 agrees at 7 bases. V shed 6 bases and J 2 bases; nucleotides not matched to a gene: 3. Germline assignment: CDR1 SNHLY and CDR2 FYNNEI. The CDR3 length is 13 residues. The CDR3 nucleotides read TGTGCCAGCAGCCGACAGGGAAACTATGGCTACACCTTC. Residues: CASSRQGNYGYTF.

This chain joins TRBV27 and TRBJ2-2, with unresolved D. CDR1 is MNHEY and CDR2 is SMNVEV in the germline V gene (reference sequence). V was clipped by 0 bases and J by 0 bases, with 5 bases between them. The CDR3 is 15 amino acids. The CDR3 here is CASSLSRTNTGELFF. The CDR3 DNA is TGTGCCAGCAGTTTATCGCGAACGAACACCGGGGAGCTGTTTTTT.

The CDR3 is CASSLWASGDEQFF. The CDR3, as DNA: TGTGCCAGCAGCTTATGGGCTAGCGGAGATGAGCAGTTCTTC. The V gene is TRBV7-2, the J gene TRBJ2-1; TRBD2 aligns across 7 bases. The CDR3 runs 14 residues. Trimming cost V 2 bases and J 8 bases; bases outside gene matches: 6. The germline CDR1 and CDR2 sequences are SGHTA and FQGNSA.

The V and J genes are TRBV18 and TRBJ1-1, with D perhaps TRBD1 (5 bases). The CDR3 contains 16 residues. Trimming took 1 base from V and 0 from J, leaving 12 bases between them. Germline V CDR1 and CDR2: KGHSH, LQKENI. The CDR3 loop is CASSPQFGRVNTEAFF. CDR3 in DNA: TGTGCCAGCTCACCACAATTCGGCAGGGTGAACACTGAAGCTTTCTTT.

The gene calls are TRBV19 and TRBJ1-2; D remains unclear. Germline V gene lookup returns CDR1 LNHDA and CDR2 SQIVND (reference sequence). Deletions cut 5 bases from V and 2 bases from J, with 18 bases between. CDR3 length equals 16 residues. CDR3 sequence: CASSSLGGVPNYGYTF. CDR3 nucleotides: TGTGCCAGTAGTTCCCTGGGAGGCGTCCCGAACTATGGCTACACCTTC.

This chain joins TRBV7-3 and TRBJ2-6, with 7 bases matching TRBD1. The CDR3 is 16 amino acids. The germline V gene encodes CDR1 SGHTA and CDR2 FQGTGA. V lost 5 bases, J lost 6 bases, and 10 bases stayed unmatched. CDR3 bases: TGTGCCAGCAGCCAGAACAGGGGCCGCACGGCCAACGTCCTGACTTTC. Its translation: CASSQNRGRTANVLTF.

The J gene is TRBJ2-5, the V gene TRBV4-1; 13 bases are a match to TRBD2. The V and J ends lost 0 bases and 4 bases, in that order; junction bases with no gene match: 5. Per the germline V gene, CDR1 is MGHRA and CDR2 is YSYEKL. The CDR3 extends over 17 amino acids. CDR3 protein: CASSQDRGLAGRETQYF. The CDR3 DNA sequence: TGCGCCAGCAGCCAAGATCGGGGACTAGCGGGGCGAGAGACCCAGTACTTC.

The chain joins TRBV27 to TRBJ2-6; 7 nucleotides match TRBD1. Germline V gene lookup returns CDR1 MNHEY and CDR2 SMNVEV (reference sequence). The ends lost 0 bases at V and 2 bases at J; junction bases unmatched: 4. This CDR3 spans 17 amino acids. CDR3 sequence: CASSLSGQQAGANVLTF. CDR3 nucleotides: TGTGCCAGCAGTTTATCGGGACAGCAAGCTGGGGCCAACGTCCTGACTTTC.

This clone was observed a handful of times. The chain carries TRBV7-2 and TRBJ1-4; D is possibly TRBD1 (6 bases). V gave up 5 bases and J gave up 5 bases, with 15 bases separating them. The germline gives CDR1 SGHTA, CDR2 FQGNSA. The CDR3 is made up of 15 amino acids. The CDR3 DNA sequence: TGTGCCAGCAGCCCCCAGACAGGCAAGAATGAAAAACTGTTTTTT. This sequence encodes CASSPQTGKNEKLFF.

This clone was counted a single time. This chain connects TRBV12-3 or TRBV12-4 to TRBJ2-7; D is ambiguous. Trimming took off 5 bases at V and 4 bases at J, with 9 bases between the two ends. The CDR3 is 12 amino acids. For the CDR3, the DNA is TGTGCCAGCAGTAAAGCTTCATACGAGCAGTACGTC. Translating gives CASSKASYEQYV.

The rearrangement uses TRBV6-5 and TRBJ1-4; 7 nucleotides agree with TRBD1. CDR3 length: 13 amino acids. The V gene end was trimmed by 6 bases and the J gene end by 8 bases; junction bases not matched to a gene: 6. Germline CDR1 is MNHEY and CDR2 is SVGAGI. The CDR3 protein is CASRGQLGEKLFF. The CDR3 region has the DNA TGTGCCAGCAGGGGACAGCTTGGAGAAAAACTGTTTTTT.

The chain couples TRBV29-1 to TRBJ2-1; D gene ambiguous. CDR1 SQVTM and CDR2 ANQGSEA come from the germline V gene. This CDR3 is built from 13 residues. V was pared by 3 bases and J by 2 bases, with 8 bases between. The CDR3, as DNA: TGCAGCGTTGAGGCGGCTACCTACAATGAGCAGTTCTTC. Protein: CSVEAATYNEQFF.

The chain couples TRBV3-1 (or the pseudogene TRBV3-2) to TRBJ1-2, with D uncertain. The CDR3 totals 16 residues. The V and J ends lost 0 bases and 4 bases respectively, with 15 bases between them. CDR1 and CDR2 (germline): LGHDT, YNNKEL (reference sequence). The DNA of the CDR3 is TGTGCCAGCAGCCAAGAGGCAGGACTGCCCCCCTATGGCTACACCTTC. This sequence encodes CASSQEAGLPPYGYTF.

This clone was detected only a few times. The chain uses TRBV6-1 and TRBJ1-2; D is possibly TRBD1 (5 bases). This CDR3 comprises 15 residues. V lost 1 base and J 0 bases, leaving 9 bases between the germline ends. Looked up from germline, CDR1 is MNHNS and CDR2 is SASEGT. DNA for the CDR3: TGTGCCAGCAGTGAAGGGGGCAGAGCTAACTATGGCTACACCTTC. Translated: CASSEGGRANYGYTF.

The chain has TRBV7-9 and TRBJ2-7; 7 bases agree with TRBD2. Trimming cost V 1 base and J 12 bases; bases outside gene matches: 3. This CDR3 spans 11 amino acids. Germline CDR1 and CDR2: SEHNR and FQNEAQ (reference sequence). CDR3 nucleotide sequence: TGTGCCAGCAGCTTAGAAGGGAGGGTGTACGTC. This codes for CASSLEGRVYV.

The chain couples TRBV10-3 to TRBJ1-5; D uncertain. Trimming left V 8 bases short and J 4 bases short, with 9 bases between. The CDR3 sequence is 12 residues long. Germline V lookup: CDR1 ENHRY, CDR2 SYGVKD. CDR3 residues: CAISGLNQPQHF. The CDR3 DNA follows: TGTGCCATCTCGGGGTTAAATCAGCCCCAGCATTTT.

The chain employs TRBV29-1 and TRBJ1-1; no clear D. The germline CDR1 and CDR2 sequences are SQVTM and ANQGSEA. This CDR3 is built from 11 residues. V was shortened by 4 bases and J by 2 bases, with 5 bases between the two germline ends. The DNA for the CDR3 is TGCAGCGTTGGGACTAACACTGAAGCTTTCTTT. Residues: CSVGTNTEAFF.

The chain uses TRBV19 and TRBJ1-5; 7 positions agree with TRBD1. The germline CDR1 and CDR2 sequences are LNHDA and SQIVND (reference sequence). The CDR3 contains 15 residues. Trimming removed 7 bases from V and 3 bases from J; junction bases left unmatched: 9. The CDR3 DNA is TGTGCCAGTATTCCTGAGGGGGCATCCAATCAGCCCCAGCATTTT. It translates to CASIPEGASNQPQHF.

The CDR3 DNA reads TGTGCCAGCAGCGTAGGGCTAGCGGGGACACATACGCAGTATTTT. Its translation is CASSVGLAGTHTQYF. This rearrangement joins TRBV9 to TRBJ2-3; TRBD2 matches at 9 bases. CDR3 length equals 15 residues. Per the germline V gene, CDR1 is SGDLS and CDR2 is YYNGEE. With V trimmed by 0 bases and J by 7 bases, 6 bases remained unmatched.

The genes are TRBV6-1 and TRBJ1-3; TRBD1 agrees at 10 bases. V shed 4 bases, J shed 0 bases, and the junction held 6 bases outside the gene matches. CDR3 size: 17 residues. The germline CDR1 and CDR2 sequences are MNHNS and SASEGT. The CDR3 DNA reads as TGTGCCAGCAGTGTCCGGGACAGGGGTGGCTCTGGAAACACCATATATTTT. Translated: CASSVRDRGGSGNTIYF.

CDR3 bases: TGTGCCAGCAGTGAGGGACGGGGGGGAGGCGAGCAGTACGTC. This gives the protein CASSEGRGGGEQYV. This chain links TRBV6-1 with TRBJ2-7; 8 positions agree with TRBD2. Trimming at V came to 3 bases and at J to 6 bases, leaving 7 bases not matched to a gene. CDR3 size: 14 residues. Germline V gives CDR1 MNHNS, CDR2 SASEGT.

The table lists this clone with a few counts. This sequence joins TRBV3-1 (or the pseudogene TRBV3-2) and TRBJ1-2; D is possibly TRBD1 (6 bases). V lost 1 base, J lost 7 bases, and 13 bases lay in between. Germline lookup yields CDR1 LGHDT and CDR2 YNNKEL (reference sequence). CDR3 length: 14 residues. CDR3 sequence: CASSQGGGERGYTF. CDR3 nucleotide sequence: TGTGCCAGCAGCCAAGGAGGGGGTGAGCGTGGCTACACCTTC.

The V call is TRBV18, the J call TRBJ1-4, with no clear D. The length of the CDR3 is 16 residues. Germline V gene lookup returns CDR1 KGHSH and CDR2 LQKENI. Trimming pared 3 bases from V and 9 bases from J, leaving 20 bases between. The CDR3 nucleotides read TGTGCCAGCTCACCGAATTGGCCATCAAACCCGAAAAAACTGTTTTTT. This sequence encodes CASSPNWPSNPKKLFF.

The chain carries TRBV5-4 and TRBJ2-3; 10 nucleotides line up with TRBD1. This CDR3 comprises 19 residues. Germline V CDR1 and CDR2: SGHNT, YYREEE (reference sequence). V shed 2 bases, J shed 3 bases, and the junction held 15 bases outside the gene matches. The CDR3 sequence: CASSLGPTGGRGGTDTQYF. The CDR3 nucleotides read TGTGCCAGCAGCTTAGGTCCGACAGGGGGCCGAGGTGGAACAGATACGCAGTATTTT.

The chain couples TRBV28 to TRBJ1-1, with 8 bases lining up with TRBD1. The CDR3 runs 15 residues. V lost 6 bases to trimming and J lost 1 base; unmatched junction nucleotides: 7. Germline loops: CDR1 MDHEN, CDR2 SYDVKM. The CDR3 sequence is CASSPGGPPNTEAFF. CDR3 nucleotide sequence: TGTGCCAGCAGCCCAGGGGGCCCCCCGAACACTGAAGCTTTCTTT.

Only a few counts were recorded for this clone. The chain couples TRBV28 to TRBJ1-6; TRBD1 agrees at 9 bases. After removal of 7 bases from V and 9 bases from J, the junction contained 10 bases not matched to a gene. The CDR3 is made up of 15 amino acids. CDR1 and CDR2 from the germline V gene are MDHEN and SYDVKM. Written as DNA, the CDR3 is TGTGCCAGCACCACCCGGGACAGGGTAGGTTCACCCCTCCACTTT. It codes for CASTTRDRVGSPLHF.